This TCR beta chain was retrieved from a study of blood T cell repertoires in COVID-19. The CDR3 contains 14 residues. Trimming removed 4 bases at V and 1 base at J, with 11 bases between. Germline lookup yields CDR1 SNHLY and CDR2 FYNNEI. Measured with immunoSEQ multiplex PCR; TCRdb has only the in-frame clones, and not every one. This table holds approximately 250,000 clones, 84% found once. The sequence was collected from a human donor in a cohort sampled during active COVID-19. Material: peripheral blood. The rearrangement joins TRBV2 to TRBJ2-7; a possible D gene is TRBD1 (5 bases). The CDR3 sequence: CASSALGVSYEQYF. In nucleotides, the CDR3 is TGTGCCAGCAGTGCGTTAGGGGTGTCCTACGAGCAGTACTTC.